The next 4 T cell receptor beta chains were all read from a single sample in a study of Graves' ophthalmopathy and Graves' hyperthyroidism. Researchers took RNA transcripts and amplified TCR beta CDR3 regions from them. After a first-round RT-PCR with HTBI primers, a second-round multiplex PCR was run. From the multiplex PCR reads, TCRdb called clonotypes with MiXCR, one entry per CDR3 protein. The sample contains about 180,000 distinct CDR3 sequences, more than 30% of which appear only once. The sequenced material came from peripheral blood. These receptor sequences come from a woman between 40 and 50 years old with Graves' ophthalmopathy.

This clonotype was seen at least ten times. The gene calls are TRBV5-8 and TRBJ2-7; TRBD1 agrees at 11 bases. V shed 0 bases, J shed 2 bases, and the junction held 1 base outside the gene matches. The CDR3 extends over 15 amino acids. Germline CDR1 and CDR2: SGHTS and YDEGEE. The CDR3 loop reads CASSLGGQGAYEQYF. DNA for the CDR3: TGTGCCAGCAGCTTGGGGGGACAGGGGGCCTACGAGCAGTACTTC.

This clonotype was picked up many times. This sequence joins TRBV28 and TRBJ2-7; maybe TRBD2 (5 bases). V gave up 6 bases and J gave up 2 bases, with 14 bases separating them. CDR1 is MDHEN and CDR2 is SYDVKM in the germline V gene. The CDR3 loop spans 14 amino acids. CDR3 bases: TGTGCCAGCAGAACTGGGCGGGCCCCCTACGAGCAGTACTTC. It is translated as CASRTGRAPYEQYF. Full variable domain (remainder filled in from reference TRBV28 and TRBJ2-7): DVKVTQSSRYLVKRTGEKVFLECVQDMDHENMFWYRQDPGLGLRLIYFSYDVKMKEKGDIPEGYSVSREKKERFSLILESASTNQTSMYLCASRTGRAPYEQYFGPGTRLTVT.

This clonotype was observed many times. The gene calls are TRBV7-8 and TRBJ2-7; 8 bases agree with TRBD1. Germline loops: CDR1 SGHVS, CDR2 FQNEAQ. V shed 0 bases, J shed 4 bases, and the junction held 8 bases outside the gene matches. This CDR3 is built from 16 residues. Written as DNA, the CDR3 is TGTGCCAGCAGCTTAGCGTCCGCAGGGGGCAGGTACGAGCAGTACTTC. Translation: CASSLASAGGRYEQYF.

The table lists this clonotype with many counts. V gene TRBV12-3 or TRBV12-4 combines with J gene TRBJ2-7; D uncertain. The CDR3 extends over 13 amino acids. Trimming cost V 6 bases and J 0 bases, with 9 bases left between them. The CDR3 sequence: CASRNFSSYEQYF. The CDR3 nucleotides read TGTGCCAGCAGGAACTTCAGCTCCTACGAGCAGTACTTC.